This T cell receptor (beta chain) was identified during a study of T cells after yellow fever vaccination. Generation of TCR cDNA used 5'RACE template switching (which added a universal primer site and UMIs). TCRdb recomputed calls from the 5' RACE reads with MiXCR, one row per CDR3 protein. This sample has 200,000 to 300,000 distinct CDR3 sequences, with 6.7% found just once. V dropped 3 bases and J dropped 2; count of bases not matched to a gene: 18. From germline, CDR1 is SGHDT and CDR2 YYEEEE. This CDR3 comprises 21 residues. This clonotype originated in a man aged 25 to 45 who received the YFV17D yellow fever vaccine. Sequencing was performed on CD4+ T cells sorted from PBMCs, taken on the day of the yellow fever booster vaccination. The chain recombines TRBV5-6 with TRBJ2-6; 9 bases line up with TRBD1. The CDR3 loop reads CASSSPGQGLLLVTGANVLTF. DNA of the CDR3: TGTGCCAGCAGCTCTCCGGGACAGGGATTACTCCTAGTCACTGGGGCCAACGTCCTGACTTTC.